The present TCR beta chain was sequenced within a study of blood T cell repertoires in COVID-19. The overall study: Acute and convalescent COVID-19 samples came from the United States, Italy and Spain. In each case, the material was cDNA or gDNA derived from T cells, B-cell-depleted T cells, or PBMCs.

Authors' analysis steps: Amplification of reference gene primers was used by the study to estimate nucleated cell counts. Profiled with immunoSEQ multiplex PCR; TCRdb holds only in-frame clones, not every one. That table supplies the V and J calls and clone size; D and trimming were determined from the DNA. The table has about 69,000 clones, almost 80% seen once; the top ten hold more than 15%. Trimming stripped 0 bases from V and 0 bases from J, with 21 bases between. This CDR3 spans 19 amino acids. Germline values: CDR1 SGHRS, CDR2 YFSETQ. The sequence was collected from a man between 60 and 75 years old with acute or convalescent COVID-19. The chain has TRBV5-1 and TRBJ1-2; weak D call: TRBD1 (6 bases). The sample comprised peripheral blood. This chain's CDR3 is CASSLGPTGGGLANYGYTF. CDR3 nucleotides: TGCGCCAGCAGCTTGGGACCAACGGGAGGGGGTCTAGCTAACTATGGCTACACCTTC.